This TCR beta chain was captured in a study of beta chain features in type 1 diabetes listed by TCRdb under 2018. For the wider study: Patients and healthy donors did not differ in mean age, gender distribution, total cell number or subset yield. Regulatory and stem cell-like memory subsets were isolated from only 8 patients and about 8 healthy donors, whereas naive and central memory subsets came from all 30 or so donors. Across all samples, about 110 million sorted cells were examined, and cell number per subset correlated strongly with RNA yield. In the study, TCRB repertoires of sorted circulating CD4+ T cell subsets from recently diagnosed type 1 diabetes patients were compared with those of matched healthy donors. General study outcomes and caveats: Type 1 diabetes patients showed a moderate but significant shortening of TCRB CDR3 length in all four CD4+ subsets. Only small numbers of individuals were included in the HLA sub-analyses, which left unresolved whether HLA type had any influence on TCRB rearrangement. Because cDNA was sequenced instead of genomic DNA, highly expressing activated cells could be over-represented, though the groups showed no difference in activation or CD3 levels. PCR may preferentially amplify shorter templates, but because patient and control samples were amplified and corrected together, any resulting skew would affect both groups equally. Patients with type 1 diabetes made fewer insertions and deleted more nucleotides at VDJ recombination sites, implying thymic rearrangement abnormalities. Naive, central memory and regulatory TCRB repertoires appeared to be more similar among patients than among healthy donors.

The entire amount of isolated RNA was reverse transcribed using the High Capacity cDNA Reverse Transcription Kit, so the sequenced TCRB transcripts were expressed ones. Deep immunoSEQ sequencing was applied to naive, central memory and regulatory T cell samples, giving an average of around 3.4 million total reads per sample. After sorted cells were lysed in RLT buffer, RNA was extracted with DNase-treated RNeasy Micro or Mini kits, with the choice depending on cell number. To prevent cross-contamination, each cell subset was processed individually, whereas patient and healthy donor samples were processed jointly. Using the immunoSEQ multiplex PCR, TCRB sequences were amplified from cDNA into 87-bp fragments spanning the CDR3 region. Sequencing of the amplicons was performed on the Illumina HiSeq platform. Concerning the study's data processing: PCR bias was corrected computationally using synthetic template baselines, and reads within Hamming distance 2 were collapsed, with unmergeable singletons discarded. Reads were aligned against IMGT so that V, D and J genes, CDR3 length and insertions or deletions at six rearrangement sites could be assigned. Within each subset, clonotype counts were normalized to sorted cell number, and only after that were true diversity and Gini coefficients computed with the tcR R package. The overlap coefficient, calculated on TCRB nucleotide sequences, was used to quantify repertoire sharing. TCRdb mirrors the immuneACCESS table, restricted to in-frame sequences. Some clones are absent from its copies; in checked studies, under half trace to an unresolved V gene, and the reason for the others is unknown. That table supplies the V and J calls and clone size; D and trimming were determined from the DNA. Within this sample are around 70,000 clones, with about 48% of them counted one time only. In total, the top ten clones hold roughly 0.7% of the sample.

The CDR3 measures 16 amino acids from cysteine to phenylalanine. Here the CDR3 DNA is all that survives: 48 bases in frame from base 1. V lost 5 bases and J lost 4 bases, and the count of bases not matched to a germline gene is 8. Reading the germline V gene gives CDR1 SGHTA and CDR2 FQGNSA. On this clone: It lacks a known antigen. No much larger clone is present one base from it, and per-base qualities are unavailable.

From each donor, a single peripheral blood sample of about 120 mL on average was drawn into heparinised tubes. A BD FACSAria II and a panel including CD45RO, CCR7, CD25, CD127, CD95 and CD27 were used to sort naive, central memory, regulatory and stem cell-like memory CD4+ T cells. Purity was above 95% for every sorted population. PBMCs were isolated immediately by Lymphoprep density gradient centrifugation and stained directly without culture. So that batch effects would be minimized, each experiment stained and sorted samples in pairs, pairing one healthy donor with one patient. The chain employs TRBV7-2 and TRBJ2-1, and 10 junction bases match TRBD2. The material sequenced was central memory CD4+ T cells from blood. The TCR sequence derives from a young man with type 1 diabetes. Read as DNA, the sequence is TGTGCCAGCAGCGTTACCGGGACTAGCGCGTACAATGAGCAGTTCTTC. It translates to CASSVTGTSAYNEQFF.